The T cell receptor beta chain under discussion was sequenced for a study of cytotoxic CD8 clonotypes in ibrutinib-treated CLL. Turning to the study itself: It was after a median roughly eleven months of treatment, range 6 to 36, that response samples were taken. Notes on the study in general: Circulating CD8+ T-cell counts were tracked by baseline clonality, which exceeded that of age-matched healthy donors.

Clones were sequenced by immunoSEQ multiplex PCR, and TCRdb holds only the in-frame ones, with some missing. Here the sample spans about 160,000 clones, 70% to 85% being singletons. Comment on this clone: No antigen is known for it.

This CDR3 contains 16 residues. V shed 4 bases and J 1 base; nucleotides not matched to a gene: 6. Germline loops: CDR1 SGHTA, CDR2 FQGNSA. This sequence originates from a human donor with chronic lymphocytic leukemia. The chain uses TRBV7-2 and TRBJ2-7, with 11 nucleotides matching TRBD2. The sequences come from PBMCs, collected after 12 months of ibrutinib treatment. The DNA for the CDR3 is TGTGCCAGCAGCTCCGGACTAGCGGGCGGATCCTACGAGCAGTACTTC. This gives the protein CASSSGLAGGSYEQYF.